This passage covers 4 T cell receptor beta chains from one sample sequenced in a study of blood T cell repertoires in COVID-19. Only in-frame clones appear in the TCRdb table, and some are missing; sequencing was by immunoSEQ multiplex PCR. The data contain some 180,000 clones, approximately 86% of them seen just once; the ten biggest clones take up 2% to 3%. The sample taken for sequencing was peripheral blood. These receptors were obtained from a woman aged 80 or over with COVID-19, enrolled during active disease.

The gene calls are TRBV19 and TRBJ1-5; possible D gene TRBD1, 6 bases. Germline-derived CDR1 and CDR2 are LNHDA and SQIVND (reference sequence). Trimming shortened V by 5 bases and J by 0 bases, and 14 bases separated the two germline ends. This CDR3 spans 16 amino acids. CDR3 nucleotides: TGTGCCAGTAGTCCGTCCAGGGGTATTAGCAATCAGCCCCAGCATTTT. Amino acids: CASSPSRGISNQPQHF.

The chain links TRBV29-1 to TRBJ2-5; D unresolved. V lost 3 bases and J 0 bases, leaving 8 bases between the germline ends. CDR3 size: 13 residues. CDR1 is SQVTM, CDR2 ANQGSEA, per germline. The CDR3, as DNA: TGCAGCGTTGACGTATCGTACCAAGAGACCCAGTACTTC. It specifies CSVDVSYQETQYF.

The V call is TRBV4-3, the J call TRBJ2-2; 7 bases agree with TRBD2. CDR3 length equals 15 residues. CDR1 is LGHNA, CDR2 YSLEER, per germline. Trimming removed 0 bases from V and 6 bases from J; junction bases left unmatched: 4. As DNA, the CDR3 is TGCGCCAGCAGCCAAGATTCCAGCGGGGCCGGGGAGCTGTTTTTT. Translated, it gives CASSQDSSGAGELFF.

The chain employs TRBV27 and TRBJ1-6; 7 bases fit TRBD1. The CDR3 consists of 18 residues. J was trimmed by 0 bases and V by 3 bases; bases with no gene match: 8. CDR1 and CDR2 (germline): MNHEY, SMNVEV (reference sequence). This CDR3 is CASSFRAGGISYNSPLHF. CDR3 in DNA: TGTGCCAGCAGTTTTCGGGCAGGGGGTATCTCCTATAATTCACCCCTCCACTTT.